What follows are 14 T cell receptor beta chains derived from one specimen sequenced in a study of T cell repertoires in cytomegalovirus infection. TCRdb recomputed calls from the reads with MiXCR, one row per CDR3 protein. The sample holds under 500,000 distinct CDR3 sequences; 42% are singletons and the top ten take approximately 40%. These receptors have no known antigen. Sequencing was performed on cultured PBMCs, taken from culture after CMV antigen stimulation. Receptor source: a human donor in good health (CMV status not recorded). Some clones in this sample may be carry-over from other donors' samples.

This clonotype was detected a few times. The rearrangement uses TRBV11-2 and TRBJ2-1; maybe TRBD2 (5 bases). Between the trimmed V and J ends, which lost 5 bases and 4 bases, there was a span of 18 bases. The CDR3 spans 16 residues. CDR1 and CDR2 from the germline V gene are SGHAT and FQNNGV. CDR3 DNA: TGTGCCAGCAGCCCTGCGGAAGTACTAGATTACAATGAGCAGTTCTTC. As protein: CASSPAEVLDYNEQFF.

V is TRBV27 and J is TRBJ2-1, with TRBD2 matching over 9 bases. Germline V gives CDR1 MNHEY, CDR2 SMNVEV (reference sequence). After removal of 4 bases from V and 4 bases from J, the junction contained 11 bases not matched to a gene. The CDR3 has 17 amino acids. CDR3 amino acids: CASSSPSEAGGYNEQFF. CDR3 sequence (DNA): TGTGCCAGCAGTTCCCCCTCGGAAGCGGGGGGATACAATGAGCAGTTCTTC.

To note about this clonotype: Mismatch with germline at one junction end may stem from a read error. The CDR3 reads CACSFGLEEKTQYF. In DNA form, the CDR3 reads TGCGCCTGCAGCTTTGGACTAGAGGAAAAGACCCAGTACTTC. The chain joins TRBV5-1 to TRBJ2-5; 7 positions agree with TRBD2. Germline CDR1 reads SGHRS; CDR2 reads YFSETQ. The CDR3 is 14 residues long.

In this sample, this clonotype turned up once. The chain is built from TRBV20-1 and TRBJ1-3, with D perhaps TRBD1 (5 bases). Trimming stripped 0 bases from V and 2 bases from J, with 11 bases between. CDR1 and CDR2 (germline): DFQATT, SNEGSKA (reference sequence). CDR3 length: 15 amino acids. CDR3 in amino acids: CSARDRSGTGNTIYF. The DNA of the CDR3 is TGCAGTGCTAGAGATCGGTCAGGGACTGGAAACACCATATATTTT.

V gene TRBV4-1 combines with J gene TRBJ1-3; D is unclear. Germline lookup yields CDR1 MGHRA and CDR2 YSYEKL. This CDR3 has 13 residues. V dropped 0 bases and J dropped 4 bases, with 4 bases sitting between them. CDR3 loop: CASSQELGNTIYF. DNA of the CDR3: TGCGCCAGCAGCCAAGAACTAGGAAACACCATATATTTT.

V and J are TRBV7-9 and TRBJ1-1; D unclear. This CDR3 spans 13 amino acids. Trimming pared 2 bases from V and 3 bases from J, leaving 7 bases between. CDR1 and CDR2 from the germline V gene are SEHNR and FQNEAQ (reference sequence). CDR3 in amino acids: CASSLFLDTEAFF. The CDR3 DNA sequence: TGTGCCAGCAGCTTATTCTTGGACACTGAAGCTTTCTTT.

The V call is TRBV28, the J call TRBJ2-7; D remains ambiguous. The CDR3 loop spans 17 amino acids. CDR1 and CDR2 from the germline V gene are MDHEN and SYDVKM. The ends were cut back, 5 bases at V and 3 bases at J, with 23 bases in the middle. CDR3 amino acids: CASSTRTVLLKNYEQYF. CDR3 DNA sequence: TGTGCCAGCAGTACTCGGACCGTACTCCTAAAAAACTACGAGCAGTACTTC.

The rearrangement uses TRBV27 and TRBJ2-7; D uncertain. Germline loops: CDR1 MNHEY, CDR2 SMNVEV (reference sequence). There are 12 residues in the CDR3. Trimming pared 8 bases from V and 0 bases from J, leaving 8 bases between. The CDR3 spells CASGPFSYEQYF. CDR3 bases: TGTGCCAGCGGGCCGTTCTCCTACGAGCAGTACTTC.

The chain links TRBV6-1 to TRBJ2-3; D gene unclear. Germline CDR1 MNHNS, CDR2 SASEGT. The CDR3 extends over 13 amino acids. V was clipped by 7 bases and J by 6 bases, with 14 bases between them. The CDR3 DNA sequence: TGTGCCAGCACGCCGTCCTATGGGGATACGCAGTATTTT. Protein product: CASTPSYGDTQYF.

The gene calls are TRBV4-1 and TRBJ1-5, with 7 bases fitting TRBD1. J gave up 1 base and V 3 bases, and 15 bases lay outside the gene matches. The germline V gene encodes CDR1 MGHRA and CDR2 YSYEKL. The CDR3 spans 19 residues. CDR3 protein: CASSQYRGDLPLSNQPQHF. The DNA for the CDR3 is TGCGCCAGCAGCCAGTACAGGGGCGACTTACCGTTGAGCAATCAGCCCCAGCATTTT.

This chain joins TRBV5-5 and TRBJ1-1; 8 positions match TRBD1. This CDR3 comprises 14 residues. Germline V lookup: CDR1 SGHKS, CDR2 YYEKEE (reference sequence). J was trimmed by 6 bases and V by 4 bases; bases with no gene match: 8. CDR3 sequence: CASSRRGRVPEAFF. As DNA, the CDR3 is TGTGCCAGCAGCCGCAGGGGGCGAGTTCCTGAAGCTTTCTTT.

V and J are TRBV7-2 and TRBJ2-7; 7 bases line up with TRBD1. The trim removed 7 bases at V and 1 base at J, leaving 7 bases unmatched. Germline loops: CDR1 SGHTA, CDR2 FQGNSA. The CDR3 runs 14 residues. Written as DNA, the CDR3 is TGTGCCAGCAAAACCGGGACAGAGTCCTACGAGCAGTACTTC. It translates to CASKTGTESYEQYF.

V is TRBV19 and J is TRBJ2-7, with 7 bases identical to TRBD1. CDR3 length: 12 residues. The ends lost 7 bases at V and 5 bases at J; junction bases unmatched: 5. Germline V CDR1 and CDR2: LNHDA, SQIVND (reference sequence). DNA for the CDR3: TGTGCCAGTATGGACAGGTTCGACGAGCAGTACTTC. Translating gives CASMDRFDEQYF.

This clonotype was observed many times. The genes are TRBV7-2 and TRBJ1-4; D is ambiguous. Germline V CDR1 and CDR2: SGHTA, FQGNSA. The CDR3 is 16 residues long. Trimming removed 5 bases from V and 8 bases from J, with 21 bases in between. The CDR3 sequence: CASSLMSGGRGEKLFF. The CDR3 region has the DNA TGTGCCAGCAGCCTTATGTCAGGAGGCAGAGGCGAAAAACTGTTTTTT.